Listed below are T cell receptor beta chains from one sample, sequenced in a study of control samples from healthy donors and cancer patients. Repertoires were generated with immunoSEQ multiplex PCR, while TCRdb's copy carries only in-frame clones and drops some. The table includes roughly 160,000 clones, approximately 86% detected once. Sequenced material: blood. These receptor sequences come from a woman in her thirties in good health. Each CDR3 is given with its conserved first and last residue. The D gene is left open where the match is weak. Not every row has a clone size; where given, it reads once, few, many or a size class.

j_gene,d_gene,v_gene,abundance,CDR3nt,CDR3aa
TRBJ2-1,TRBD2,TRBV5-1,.,TGCGCCAGCAGCACCACTAGCGGTTCCTACAATGAGCAGTTCTTC,CASSTTSGSYNEQFF
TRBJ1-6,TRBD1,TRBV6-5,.,TGTGCCAGCATAAGGGACAGTAATTCACCCCTCCACTTT,CASIRDSNSPLHF
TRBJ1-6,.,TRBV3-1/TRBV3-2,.,TGTGCCAGCAGCCAGAACAGGAGGGGGGATTCACCCCTCCACTTT,CASSQNRRGDSPLHF
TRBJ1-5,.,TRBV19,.,TGTGCCAGTAGTACCTCTCGTAATCAGCCCCAGCATTTT,CASSTSRNQPQHF
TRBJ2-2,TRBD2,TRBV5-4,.,TGTGCCAGCAGCTCTAGCGGGAGAACAACCGGGGAGCTGTTTTTT,CASSSSGRTTGELFF
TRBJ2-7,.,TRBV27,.,TGTGCCAGCAGTTTTGGAGCATCCTACGAGCAGTACTTC,CASSFGASYEQYF
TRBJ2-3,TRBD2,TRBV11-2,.,TGTGCCAGCAGCTCCGTAGCGGGGGGGAGCACAGATACGCAGTATTTT,CASSSVAGGSTDTQYF
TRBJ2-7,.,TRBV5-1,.,TGCGCCAGCGGCCTGACAGGTTACGAGCAGTACTTC,CASGLTGYEQYF
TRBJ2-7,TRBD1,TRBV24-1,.,TGTGCCACCGCCGGGACAGGGGGTGGTGAGCAGTACTTC,CATAGTGGGEQYF
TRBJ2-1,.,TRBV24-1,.,TGTGCCACCAGTGATAACTATCTATCTACCGGGACGGAAAATGAGCAGTTCTTC,CATSDNYLSTGTENEQFF
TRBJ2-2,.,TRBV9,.,TGTGCCAGCAGCCCCCGCTTTAGCGGCCCGAGTTCCGGGGAGCTGTTTTTT,CASSPRFSGPSSGELFF
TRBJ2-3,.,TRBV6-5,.,TGTGCCAGCAGGCCGGTAGGGGGGAGGGATACGCAGTATTTT,CASRPVGGRDTQYF
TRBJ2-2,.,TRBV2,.,TGTGCCAGCAGTGATGCCGGGATGAACACCGGGGAGCTGTTTTTT,CASSDAGMNTGELFF
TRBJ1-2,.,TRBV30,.,TGTGCCTGGAGTGTAAACAGGGCTAACTATGGCTACACCTTC,CAWSVNRANYGYTF
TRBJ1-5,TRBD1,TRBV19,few,TGTGCCATTTCAGACAGGGTTGGCAATCAGCCCCAGCATTTT,CAISDRVGNQPQHF
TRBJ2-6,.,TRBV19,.,TGTGCCAGTAGTATAGGGTTCCTCTCTGGGGCCAACGTCCTGACTTTC,CASSIGFLSGANVLTF
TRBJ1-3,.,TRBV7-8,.,TGTGCCAGCAGCACCTCAGGGAACACCATATATTTT,CASSTSGNTIYF
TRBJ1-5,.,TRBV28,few,TGTGCCAGCAGGGGGGGCCGTCAGCCCCAGCATTTT,CASRGGRQPQHF
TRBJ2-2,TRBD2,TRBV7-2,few,TGTGCCAGCAGCTCCGCCGGGACTAGCGTCGGGGAGCTGTTTTTT,CASSSAGTSVGELFF
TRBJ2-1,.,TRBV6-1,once,TGTGCCAGCAGTGAACTCGGGGTGGGGAATGAGCAGTTCTTC,CASSELGVGNEQFF
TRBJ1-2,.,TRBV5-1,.,TGCGCCAGCAGCTTGGACAGGAAGTATGGCTACACCTTC,CASSLDRKYGYTF
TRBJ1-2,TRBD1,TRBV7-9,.,TGTGCCAGCAGCTCCAGGGGGACAGAGGGACACTATGGCTACACCTTC,CASSSRGTEGHYGYTF
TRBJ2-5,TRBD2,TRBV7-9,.,TGTGCCAGCAGCTCGGGACTAGCGGGCAGAGAGACCCAGTACTTC,CASSSGLAGRETQYF
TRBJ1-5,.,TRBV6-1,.,TGTGCCAGCAGTGAAATATCGGCAGGCCTCAATCAGCCCCAGCATTTT,CASSEISAGLNQPQHF
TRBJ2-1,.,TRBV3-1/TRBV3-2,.,TGTGCCAGCAGCCCGGGACACGAGCAGTTCTTC,CASSPGHEQFF
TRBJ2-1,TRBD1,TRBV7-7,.,TGTGCTAGCAGCCGGGCGACAGGGGGCGTAGATGAGCAGTTCTTC,CASSRATGGVDEQFF
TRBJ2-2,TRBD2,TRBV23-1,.,TGCGCCAGCAGCCCCGGGACTAGCGGGGGAGATGTTGGTGCCGGGGAGCTGTTTTTT,CASSPGTSGGDVGAGELFF